This T cell receptor (beta chain) comes out of a study of blood T cell repertoires in COVID-19. Overall study: PBMCs, B-cell-depleted T cells, or T cells provided the cDNA or gDNA that made up the material.

Repertoires were generated with immunoSEQ multiplex PCR, while TCRdb's copy carries only in-frame clones and drops some. The sample carries 250,000 to 300,000 clones, approximately 91% recorded once. Participants' reported clinical history set cohort assignment. The recovered donors of Cohort 3 showed two negative PCRs, clearance, or symptom resolution. The CDR3 loop spans 16 amino acids. CDR1 is MNHNS and CDR2 is SASEGT in the germline V gene. Trimming removed 0 bases from V and 5 bases from J; junction bases left unmatched: 5. The sequence derives from a woman aged 25-40 years who had recovered from COVID-19. V is TRBV6-1 and J is TRBJ2-1; 9 bases fit TRBD1. Sequenced material: PBMCs or T cells enriched from blood (not recorded which). CDR3 nucleotide sequence: TGTGCCAGCAGTGAAGCGACAGGGGGTTGGCACAATGAGCAGTTCTTC. This codes for CASSEATGGWHNEQFF.